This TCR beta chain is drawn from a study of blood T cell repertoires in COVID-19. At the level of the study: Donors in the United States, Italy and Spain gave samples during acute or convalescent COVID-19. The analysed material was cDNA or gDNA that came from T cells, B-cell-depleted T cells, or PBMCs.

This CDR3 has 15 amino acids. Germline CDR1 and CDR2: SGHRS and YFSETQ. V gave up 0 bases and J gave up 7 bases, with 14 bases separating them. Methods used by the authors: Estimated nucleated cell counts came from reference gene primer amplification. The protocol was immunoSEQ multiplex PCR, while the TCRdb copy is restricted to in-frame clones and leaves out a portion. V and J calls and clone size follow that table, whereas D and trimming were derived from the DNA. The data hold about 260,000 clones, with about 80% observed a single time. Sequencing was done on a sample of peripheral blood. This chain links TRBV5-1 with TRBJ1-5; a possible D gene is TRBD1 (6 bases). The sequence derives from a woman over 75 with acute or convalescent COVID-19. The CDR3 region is CASSLEGDNRQPQHF. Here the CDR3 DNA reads TGCGCCAGCAGCTTGGAGGGGGACAATCGGCAGCCCCAGCATTTT.